What follows are 5 T cell receptor beta chains derived from one specimen sequenced in a study of T cell responses to AZD1222 COVID-19 vaccine. Profiling relied on immunoSEQ multiplex PCR, and the TCRdb table lists in-frame clones only, not all of them. The sample lists about 83,000 clones, 85% to 90% occurring once. The sample was peripheral blood, taken on day 0 of MenACWY control vaccination. These receptors were obtained from an adult in good health.

The CDR3 sequence: CASSPLGGVKTEAFF. CDR3 coding DNA: TGTGCCAGCAGCCCATTAGGAGGGGTCAAAACTGAAGCTTTCTTT. The chain is built from TRBV11-2 and TRBJ1-1; D is possibly TRBD1 (5 bases). The CDR3 is made up of 15 amino acids. Trimming stripped 5 bases from V and 5 bases from J, with 18 bases between. Germline-derived CDR1 and CDR2 are SGHAT and FQNNGV.

The V call is TRBV4-3, the J call TRBJ2-5, with D unclear. V lost 1 base, J lost 5 bases, and 8 bases lay in between. Germline V lookup: CDR1 LGHNA, CDR2 YSLEER. The CDR3 is 13 residues long. This CDR3 is CASSQGSWETQYF. DNA of the CDR3: TGCGCCAGCAGCCAAGGTTCGTGGGAGACCCAGTACTTC.

V usage is TRBV27 and J usage is TRBJ2-3; D gene uncertain. V dropped 5 bases and J dropped 1 base, with 13 bases sitting between them. The CDR3 is 15 residues long. CDR1 and CDR2 (germline): MNHEY, SMNVEV (reference sequence). The CDR3 DNA is TGTGCCAGCAGTCATTCCGGCTTTGGCACAGATACGCAGTATTTT. Protein product: CASSHSGFGTDTQYF.

The chain combines TRBV9 with TRBJ1-2, with 8 bases identical to TRBD1. This CDR3 contains 15 residues. Losses at the gene ends were 3 bases for V and 4 bases for J; bases not matched to a gene: 8. Germline CDR1 and CDR2: SGDLS and YYNGEE. The CDR3 coding sequence is TGTGCCAGCAGCGAGGGACAGACAGGGGTCTATGGCTACACCTTC. Amino acid sequence: CASSEGQTGVYGYTF.

V gene TRBV7-9 combines with J gene TRBJ2-3; D is undetermined. The CDR3 contains 12 residues. The ends were cut back, 5 bases at V and 2 bases at J, with 5 bases in the middle. Germline V CDR1 and CDR2: SEHNR, FQNEAQ (reference sequence). The CDR3 bases are TGTGCCAGCAGCCCGGCCACAGATACGCAGTATTTT. It yields the protein CASSPATDTQYF.